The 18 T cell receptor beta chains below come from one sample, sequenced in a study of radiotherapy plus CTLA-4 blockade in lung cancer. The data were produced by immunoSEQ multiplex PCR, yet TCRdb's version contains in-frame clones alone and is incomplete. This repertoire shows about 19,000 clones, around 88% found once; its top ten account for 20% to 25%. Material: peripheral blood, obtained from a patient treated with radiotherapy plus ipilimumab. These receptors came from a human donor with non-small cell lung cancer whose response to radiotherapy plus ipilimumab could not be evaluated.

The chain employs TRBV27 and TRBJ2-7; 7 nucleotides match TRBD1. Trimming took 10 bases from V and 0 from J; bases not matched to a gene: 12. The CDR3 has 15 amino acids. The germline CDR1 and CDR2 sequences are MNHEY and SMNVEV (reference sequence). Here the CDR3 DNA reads TGTGCCACCCAACCTGGGACAGCGAGCTCCTACGAGCAGTACTTC. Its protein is CATQPGTASSYEQYF.

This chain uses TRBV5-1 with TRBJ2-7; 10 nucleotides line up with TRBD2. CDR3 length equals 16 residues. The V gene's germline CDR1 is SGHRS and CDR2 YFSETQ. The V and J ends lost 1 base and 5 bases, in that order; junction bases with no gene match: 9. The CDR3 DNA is TGCGCCAGCAGCTTGTTAGTAGCTAGCGGGAGCCACGAGCAGTACTTC. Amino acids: CASSLLVASGSHEQYF. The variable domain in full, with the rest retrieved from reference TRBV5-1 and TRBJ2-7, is KAGVTQTPRYLIKTRGQQVTLSCSPISGHRSVSWYQQTPGQGLQFLFEYFSETQRNKGNFPGRFSGRQFSNSRSEMNVSTLELGDSALYLCASSLLVASGSHEQYFGPGTRLTVT.

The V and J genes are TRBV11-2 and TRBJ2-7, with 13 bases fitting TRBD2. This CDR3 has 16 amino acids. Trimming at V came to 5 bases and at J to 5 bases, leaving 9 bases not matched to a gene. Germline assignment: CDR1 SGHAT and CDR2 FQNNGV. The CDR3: CASSRMTSGRRDEQYF. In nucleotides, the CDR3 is TGTGCCAGCAGCCGGATGACTAGCGGGAGGCGCGACGAGCAGTACTTC.

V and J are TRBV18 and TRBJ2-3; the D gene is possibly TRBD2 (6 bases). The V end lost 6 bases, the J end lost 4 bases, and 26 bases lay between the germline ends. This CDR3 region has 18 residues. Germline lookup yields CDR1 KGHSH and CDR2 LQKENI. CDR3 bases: TGTGCCAGCTCCCGGGCGGAGGGGACGGGGAGAACGGCAGATACGCAGTATTTT. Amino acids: CASSRAEGTGRTADTQYF.

The CDR3 bases are TGTGCCAGCAGTTCAAGACAGAGCTCCTACAATGAGCAGTTCTTC. This gives the protein CASSSRQSSYNEQFF. V and J are TRBV27 and TRBJ2-1; D is perhaps TRBD1 (5 bases). The germline CDR1 and CDR2 sequences are MNHEY and SMNVEV (reference sequence). V was shortened by 4 bases and J by 0 bases, with 10 bases between the two germline ends. The CDR3 contains 15 residues.

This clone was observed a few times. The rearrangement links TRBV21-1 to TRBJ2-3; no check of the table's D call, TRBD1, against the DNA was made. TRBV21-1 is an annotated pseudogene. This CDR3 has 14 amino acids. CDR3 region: CASSTAYRADTQYF. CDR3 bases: TGTGCCAGCAGCACTGCGTACAGGGCAGATACGCAGTATTTT.

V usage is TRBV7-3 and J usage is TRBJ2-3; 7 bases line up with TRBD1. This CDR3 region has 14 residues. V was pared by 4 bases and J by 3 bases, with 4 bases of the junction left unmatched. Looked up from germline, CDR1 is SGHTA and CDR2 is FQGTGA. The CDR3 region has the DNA TGTGCCAGCAGCTCAGGGGGAAGGACAGATACGCAGTATTTT. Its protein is CASSSGGRTDTQYF.

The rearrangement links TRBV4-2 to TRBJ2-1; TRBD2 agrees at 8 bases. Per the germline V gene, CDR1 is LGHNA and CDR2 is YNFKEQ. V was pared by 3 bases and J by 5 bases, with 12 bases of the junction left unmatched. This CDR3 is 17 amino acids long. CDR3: CASSQFSGTSGNNEQFF. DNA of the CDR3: TGTGCCAGCAGCCAGTTCTCCGGGACTAGTGGAAACAATGAGCAGTTCTTC.

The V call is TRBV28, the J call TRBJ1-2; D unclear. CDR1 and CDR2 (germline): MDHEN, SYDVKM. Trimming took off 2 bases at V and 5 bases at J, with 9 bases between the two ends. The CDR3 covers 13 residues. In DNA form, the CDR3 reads TGTGCCAGCAGTTTAGCCAGGCAGTATGGCTACACCTTC. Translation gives CASSLARQYGYTF.

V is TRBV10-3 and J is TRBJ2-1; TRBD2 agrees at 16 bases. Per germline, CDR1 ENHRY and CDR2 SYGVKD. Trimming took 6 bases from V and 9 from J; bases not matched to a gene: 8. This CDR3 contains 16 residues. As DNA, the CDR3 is TGTGCCATCAGGGGGACTAGCGGGAGGGCCCGGGGTGAGCAGTTCTTC. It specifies CAIRGTSGRARGEQFF.

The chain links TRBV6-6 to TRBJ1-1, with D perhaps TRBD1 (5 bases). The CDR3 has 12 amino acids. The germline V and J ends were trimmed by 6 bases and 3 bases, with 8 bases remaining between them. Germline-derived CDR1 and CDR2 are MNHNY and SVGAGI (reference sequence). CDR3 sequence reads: CASRPGDTEAFF. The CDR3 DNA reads TGTGCCAGCAGACCGGGGGACACTGAAGCTTTCTTT.

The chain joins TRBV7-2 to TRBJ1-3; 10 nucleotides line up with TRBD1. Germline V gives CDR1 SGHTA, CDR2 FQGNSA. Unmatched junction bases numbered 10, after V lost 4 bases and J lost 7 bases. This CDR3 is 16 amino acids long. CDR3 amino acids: CASSSRDRGLSNTIYF. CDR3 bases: TGTGCCAGCAGCTCCCGGGACAGGGGATTGAGCAACACCATATATTTT.

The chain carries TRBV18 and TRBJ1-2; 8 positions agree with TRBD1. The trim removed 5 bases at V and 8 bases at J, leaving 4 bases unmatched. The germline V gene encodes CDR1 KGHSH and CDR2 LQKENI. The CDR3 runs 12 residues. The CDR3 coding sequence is TGTGCCAGCTCAACAGACAGGGGCGGCTACACCTTC. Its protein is CASSTDRGGYTF.

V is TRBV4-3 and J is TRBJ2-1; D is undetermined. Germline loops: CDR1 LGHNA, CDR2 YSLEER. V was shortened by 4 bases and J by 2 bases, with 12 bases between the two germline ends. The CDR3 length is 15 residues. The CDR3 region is CASSPTAGPYNEQFF. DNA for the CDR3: TGCGCCAGCAGCCCAACGGCAGGTCCCTACAATGAGCAGTTCTTC.

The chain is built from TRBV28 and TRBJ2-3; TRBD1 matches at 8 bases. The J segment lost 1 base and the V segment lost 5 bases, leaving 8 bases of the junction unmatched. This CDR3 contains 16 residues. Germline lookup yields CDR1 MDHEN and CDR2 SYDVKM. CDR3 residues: CASSGSGTGRTDTQYF. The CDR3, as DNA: TGTGCCAGCAGTGGATCCGGGACAGGCCGCACAGATACGCAGTATTTT.

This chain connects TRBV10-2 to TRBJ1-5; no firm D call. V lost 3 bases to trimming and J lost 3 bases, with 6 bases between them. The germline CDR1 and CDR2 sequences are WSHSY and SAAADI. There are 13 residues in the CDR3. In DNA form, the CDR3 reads TGCGCCAGCAGTGACGCGATCAATCAGCCCCAGCATTTT. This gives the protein CASSDAINQPQHF.

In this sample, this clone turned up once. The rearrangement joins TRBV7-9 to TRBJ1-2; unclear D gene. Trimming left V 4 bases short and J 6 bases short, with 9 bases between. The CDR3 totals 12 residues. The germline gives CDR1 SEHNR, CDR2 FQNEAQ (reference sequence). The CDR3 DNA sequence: TGTGCCAGCAGCTCCTCGTATAATGGCTACACCTTC. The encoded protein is CASSSSYNGYTF.

Written as DNA, the CDR3 is TGCGCCAGCAGTGAGCCCGGCTCTGGAAACACCATATATTTT. This translates into CASSEPGSGNTIYF. The chain joins TRBV10-1 to TRBJ1-3; D not certain. The CDR3 sequence is 14 residues long. The V gene lost 2 bases and the J gene lost 0 bases, with 5 bases spanning the gap. CDR1 and CDR2 from the germline V gene are WNHNN and SYGVQD (reference sequence).